The rows below give T cell receptor beta chains drawn from one sample of a study of blood T cell repertoires in COVID-19. Some clones are missing from TCRdb's copy, which holds only in-frame ones; the method was immunoSEQ multiplex PCR. The repertoire holds 130,000 or so clones, with more than 70% as singletons. Sequencing was performed on peripheral blood. The receptors derive from a human donor in a cohort sampled during active COVID-19. CDR3s include the opening cysteine and the closing phenylalanine or tryptophan. Fields, in order: J gene, D gene, V gene, clone size, CDR3 protein, CDR3 DNA. D genes are given only for firm matches. Size is omitted from some rows. Given values are once, few, many or a class for expanded clones.

TRBJ2-7	-	TRBV9	-	CASSAAGLAYEQYF	TGTGCCAGCAGCGCGGCGGGACTCGCCTACGAGCAGTACTTC
TRBJ1-1	-	TRBV10-3	once	CAISDQGSTEAFF	TGTGCCATCAGTGATCAGGGTTCCACTGAAGCTTTCTTT
TRBJ2-7	-	TRBV3-1/TRBV3-2	-	CASSPRGEKGSYEQYF	TGTGCCAGCAGCCCTCGCGGGGAGAAAGGGTCCTACGAGCAGTACTTC
TRBJ2-2	TRBD2	TRBV19	-	CASSGLAGNTGELFF	TGTGCCAGTAGTGGACTAGCGGGCAACACCGGGGAGCTGTTTTTT
TRBJ2-5	-	TRBV13	-	CASRKAGGQETQYF	TGTGCCAGCAGGAAGGCGGGTGGCCAAGAGACCCAGTACTTC
TRBJ1-6	TRBD1	TRBV15	-	CATSGQGAYSPLHF	TGTGCCACCAGCGGACAGGGGGCCTATTCACCCCTCCACTTT
TRBJ2-1	-	TRBV6-6	-	CASSPLFVHEQFF	TGTGCCAGCAGTCCCCTATTTGTCCATGAGCAGTTCTTC
TRBJ2-3	TRBD2	TRBV2	-	CASQRAAGASTDTQYF	TGTGCCAGCCAGAGGGCTGCGGGAGCGAGCACAGATACGCAGTATTTT
TRBJ1-1	-	TRBV7-8	-	CASSMTGKGREAFF	TGTGCCAGCAGCATGACAGGTAAAGGGCGTGAAGCTTTCTTT
TRBJ1-2	TRBD1	TRBV27	-	CASTPSGTGWYGYTF	TGTGCCAGCACCCCATCCGGGACAGGGTGGTATGGCTACACCTTC
TRBJ1-6	TRBD1	TRBV18	-	CASSQDRVGLSSPLHF	TGTGCCAGCTCACAAGACAGGGTTGGGCTTAGTTCACCCCTCCACTTT
TRBJ2-5	-	TRBV5-1	-	CASSPGDLQETQYF	TGCGCCAGCAGCCCGGGAGACCTCCAAGAGACCCAGTACTTC
TRBJ2-3	-	TRBV29-1	-	CSVSIGQTSTDTQYF	TGCAGCGTTTCTATCGGACAGACTAGCACAGATACGCAGTATTTT
TRBJ2-3	TRBD2	TRBV7-2	-	CASSVPWAGGSDTQYF	TGTGCCAGCAGCGTACCGTGGGCGGGGGGGTCAGATACGCAGTATTTT
TRBJ1-1	-	TRBV29-1	-	CSVDNSGVGTEAFF	TGCAGCGTTGACAACAGCGGCGTGGGCACTGAAGCTTTCTTT
TRBJ2-7	TRBD1	TRBV7-9	-	CASSPPFRQGWEQYF	TGTGCCAGCAGCCCCCCTTTCCGACAGGGCTGGGAGCAGTACTTC
TRBJ2-1	-	TRBV12-3/TRBV12-4	-	CASSARLEQFF	TGTGCCAGCAGCGCTCGACTTGAGCAGTTCTTC
TRBJ2-5	TRBD2	TRBV4-1	few	CASSPTSGQETQYF	TGCGCCAGCAGCCCTACTAGCGGCCAAGAGACCCAGTACTTC
TRBJ2-3	TRBD2	TRBV6-5	-	CASSSTRGGLDTQYF	TGTGCCAGCAGTTCCACCCGGGGGGGCCTTGATACGCAGTATTTT
TRBJ2-5	TRBD2	TRBV7-9	-	CASRAGARETQYF	TGTGCCAGCAGGGCGGGAGCCCGGGAGACCCAGTACTTC
TRBJ1-5	-	TRBV23-1	few	CASSRVTKNQPQHF	TGCGCCAGCAGTCGCGTGACAAAAAATCAGCCCCAGCATTTT
TRBJ2-3	-	TRBV11-3	-	CASSPGRGSDTQYF	TGTGCCAGCAGCCCAGGCAGGGGCTCAGATACGCAGTATTTT
TRBJ2-3	TRBD2	TRBV5-1	-	CASSSGTSGASTDTQYF	TGCGCCAGCAGCTCGGGGACTAGCGGGGCCAGCACAGATACGCAGTATTTT
TRBJ1-2	TRBD1	TRBV3-1/TRBV3-2	-	CASSQQDRGQGYTF	TGTGCCAGCAGCCAACAGGACAGGGGGCAGGGCTACACCTTC
TRBJ2-7	-	TRBV5-1	-	CASSSGSYEQYF	TGCGCCAGCAGCTCGGGGTCCTACGAGCAGTACTTC
TRBJ2-7	TRBD2	TRBV27	few	CASSFLGGSGEQYF	TGTGCCAGCAGTTTCCTCGGGGGTAGCGGGGAGCAGTACTTC